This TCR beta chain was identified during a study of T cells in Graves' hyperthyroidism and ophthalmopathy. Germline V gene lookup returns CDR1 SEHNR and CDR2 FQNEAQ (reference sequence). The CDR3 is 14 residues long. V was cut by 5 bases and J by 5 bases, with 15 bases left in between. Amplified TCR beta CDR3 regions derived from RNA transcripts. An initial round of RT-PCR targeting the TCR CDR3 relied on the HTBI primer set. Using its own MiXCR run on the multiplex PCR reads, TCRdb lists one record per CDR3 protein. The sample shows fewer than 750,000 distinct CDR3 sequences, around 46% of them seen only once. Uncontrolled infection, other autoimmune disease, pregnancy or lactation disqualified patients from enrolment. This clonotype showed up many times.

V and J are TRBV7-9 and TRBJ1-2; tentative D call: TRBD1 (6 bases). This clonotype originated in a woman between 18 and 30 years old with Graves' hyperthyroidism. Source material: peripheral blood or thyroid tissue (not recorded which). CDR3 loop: CASSQQQGGYGYTF. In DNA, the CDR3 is TGTGCCAGCAGCCAACAACAGGGAGGGTATGGCTACACCTTC. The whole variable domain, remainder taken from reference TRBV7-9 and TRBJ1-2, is DTGVSQNPRHKITKRGQNVTFRCDPISEHNRLYWYRQTLGQGPEFLTYFQNEAQLEKSRLLSDRFSAERPKGSFSTLEIQRTEQGDSAMYLCASSQQQGGYGYTFGSGTRLTVV.